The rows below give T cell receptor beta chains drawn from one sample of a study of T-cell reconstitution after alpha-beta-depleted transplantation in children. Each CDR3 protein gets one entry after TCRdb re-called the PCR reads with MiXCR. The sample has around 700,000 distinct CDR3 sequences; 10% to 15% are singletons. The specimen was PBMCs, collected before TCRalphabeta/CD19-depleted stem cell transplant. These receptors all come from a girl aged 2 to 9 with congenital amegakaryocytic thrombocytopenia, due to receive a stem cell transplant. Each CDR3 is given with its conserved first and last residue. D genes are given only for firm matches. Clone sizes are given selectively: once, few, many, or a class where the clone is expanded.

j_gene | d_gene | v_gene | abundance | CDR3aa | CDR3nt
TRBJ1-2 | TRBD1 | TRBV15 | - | CATTDRAVYTF | TGTGCCACAACGGACAGGGCTGTCTACACCTTC
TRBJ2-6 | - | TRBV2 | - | CASKTGIVSGANVLTF | TGTGCCAGCAAGACCGGGATAGTCTCTGGGGCCAACGTCCTGACTTTC
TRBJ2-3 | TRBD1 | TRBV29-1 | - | CSGRDRGRGDTQYF | TGCAGCGGCCGGGACAGGGGGCGCGGAGATACGCAGTATTTT
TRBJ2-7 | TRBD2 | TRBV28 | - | CASSQSTGGIVYEQYF | TGTGCCAGCAGCCAGTCGACGGGAGGGATTGTTTACGAGCAGTACTTC
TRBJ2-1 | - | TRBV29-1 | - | CSVGGLGVSYNEQFF | TGCAGCGTTGGTGGTCTAGGGGTGTCCTACAATGAGCAGTTCTTC
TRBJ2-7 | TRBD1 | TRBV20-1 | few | CSAKDRGIYEQYF | TGCAGTGCTAAAGACAGGGGAATCTACGAGCAGTACTTC
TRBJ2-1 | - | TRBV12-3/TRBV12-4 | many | CASSFTGVYNEQFF | TGTGCCAGCAGTTTCACTGGGGTCTACAATGAGCAGTTCTTC
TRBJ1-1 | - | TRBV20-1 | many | CSVGNTLNTEAFF | TGCAGTGTCGGAAACACCTTGAACACTGAAGCTTTCTTT
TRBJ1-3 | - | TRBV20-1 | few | CSAHRGKGGNTIYF | TGCAGTGCCCATAGGGGGAAAGGTGGAAACACCATATATTTT
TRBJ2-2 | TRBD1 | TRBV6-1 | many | CASSRQGAGELFF | TGTGCCAGCAGTAGACAGGGGGCTGGGGAGCTGTTTTTT